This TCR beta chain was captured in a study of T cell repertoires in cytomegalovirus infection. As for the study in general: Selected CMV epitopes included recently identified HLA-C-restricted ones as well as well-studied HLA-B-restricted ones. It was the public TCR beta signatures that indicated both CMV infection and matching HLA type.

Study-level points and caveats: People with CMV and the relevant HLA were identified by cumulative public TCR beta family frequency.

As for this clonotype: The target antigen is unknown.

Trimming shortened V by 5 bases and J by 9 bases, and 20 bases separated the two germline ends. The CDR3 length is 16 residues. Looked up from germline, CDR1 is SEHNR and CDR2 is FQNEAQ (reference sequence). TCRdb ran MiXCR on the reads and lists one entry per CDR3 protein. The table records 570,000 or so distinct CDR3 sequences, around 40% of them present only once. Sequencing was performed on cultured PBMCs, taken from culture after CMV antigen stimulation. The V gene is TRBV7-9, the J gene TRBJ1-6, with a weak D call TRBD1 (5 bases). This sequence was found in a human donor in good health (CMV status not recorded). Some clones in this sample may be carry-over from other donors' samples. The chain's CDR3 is CASSPGGGSQSSPLHF. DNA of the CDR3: TGTGCCAGCAGCCCCGGGGGGGGTAGTCAGTCTTCACCCCTCCACTTT. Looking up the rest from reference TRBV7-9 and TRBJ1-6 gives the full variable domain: DTGVSQNPRHKITKRGQNVTFRCDPISEHNRLYWYRQTLGQGPEFLTYFQNEAQLEKSRLLSDRFSAERPKGSFSTLEIQRTEQGDSAMYLCASSPGGGSQSSPLHFGNGTRLTVT.